This T cell receptor (beta chain) came from a study of pediatric ulcerative colitis (dated by TCRdb to about 2019). In terms of the full investigation: From nine newly diagnosed, treatment-naive pediatric ulcerative colitis patients and four non-IBD control children, paired blood and rectal samples were collected. Broader findings and caveats from the paper: A couple of patients' blood samples yielded substantially fewer templates for technical reasons and were excluded from blood-rectal overlap analysis. Repertoires were derived from total lymphocyte DNA, so rare subsets such as regulatory T cells may have patterns not reflected. Rectal repertoire features separated controls, mild-moderate and acute severe colitis patients; acute severe colitis showed reduced rectal diversity due to clonal expansions. Clonal overlap between a subject's own blood and rectum was significantly greater in ulcerative colitis patients than in controls, which suggests more T cell trafficking to inflamed tissue. Only four individuals were included in the healthy control group, which was small. A couple of rectal CDR3 clonotypes were found in every ulcerative colitis patient but in no control.

Rearranged CDR3 beta regions were amplified from genomic DNA with multiplex V and J primers using the immunoSEQ TRB Survey service. To keep depth equal across samples, survey-level sequencing depth of up to 500,000 reads per sample was applied. The libraries were purified and pooled, then sequenced using Illumina technology. The study's processing was this. Productive clonality, sample overlap, pairwise scatters, CDR3 beta length, V/D/J gene usage and productiveness were assessed with immunoSEQ online tools. Calculated diversity was defined as the number of unique rearrangements divided by total templates, multiplied by 100, and Shannon and Simpson indices were computed as well. Principal component analysis used the R prcomp function and ggbiplot package on Z-score normalized data. Blood-rectal clonal overlap within each subject was quantified with Morisita's index. Here the immuneACCESS table is served through TCRdb, limited to in-frame sequences with V and J called. Missing clones are a known gap in these copies; in checked studies unresolved V genes cover under half, and the rest lacks a known reason. The V and J calls and clone size come from that table; D and trimming were worked out from the DNA. This sample lists tens of thousands of clones; 87% were detected once. About 1.5% of the sample belongs to the ten largest clones.

The CDR3 goes from the cysteine to the phenylalanine over 15 residues. Only the CDR3 part of the read is kept: 45 bases, read in frame from the first base. CDR1 SNHLY and CDR2 FYNNEI are derived from the germline V gene. The trim is 2 bases for V and 2 bases for J, with a gap of 11 bases between the germline ends. About this clone: There is no known antigen for this receptor. Nothing much larger sits one base from this clone, and base qualities are not available.

The control children had a colonoscopy because IBD was suspected, but their endoscopy was normal both macroscopically and histologically, and none were diagnosed with IBD within the following year. Blood was sampled at the time of the colonoscopy. The Wizard kit (Promega) was used to extract genomic DNA from blood and intestinal samples. The sequencing sample was made of blood. The sequence derives from a boy aged 10-17 years who was a control in a study of pediatric ulcerative colitis. Recombination linked TRBV2 to TRBJ2-3, with no D gene named confidently. This receptor carries the CDR3 CASSEKAEVTDTQYF. Read as DNA, the sequence is TGTGCCAGCAGTGAAAAGGCGGAAGTCACAGATACGCAGTATTTT.